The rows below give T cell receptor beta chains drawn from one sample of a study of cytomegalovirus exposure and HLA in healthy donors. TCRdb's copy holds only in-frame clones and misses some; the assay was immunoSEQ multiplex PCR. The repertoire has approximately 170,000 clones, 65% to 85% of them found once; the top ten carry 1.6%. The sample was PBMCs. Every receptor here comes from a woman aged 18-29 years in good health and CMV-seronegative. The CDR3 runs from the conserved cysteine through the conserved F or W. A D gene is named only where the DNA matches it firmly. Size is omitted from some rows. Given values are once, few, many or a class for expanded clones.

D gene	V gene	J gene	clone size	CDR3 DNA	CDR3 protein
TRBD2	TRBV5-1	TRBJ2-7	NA	TGCGCCAGCAGCTCGGGACTAGCGGGGGGCTACGAGCAGTACTTC	CASSSGLAGGYEQYF
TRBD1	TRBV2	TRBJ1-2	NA	TGTGCCAGCAGTGAAAACAGGGGAGCTAACTATGGCTACACCTTC	CASSENRGANYGYTF
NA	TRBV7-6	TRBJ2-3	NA	TGTGCCAGCAGCCCGAGCACTGGCACAGATACGCAGTATTTT	CASSPSTGTDTQYF
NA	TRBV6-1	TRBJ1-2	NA	TGTGCCAGCAACGGCCCATCAGGGTTAGGGGGCTACACCTTC	CASNGPSGLGGYTF
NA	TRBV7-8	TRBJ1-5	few	TGTGCCAGCAGCTTAGCTCCAGGGGTGAGCAATCAGCCCCAGCATTTT	CASSLAPGVSNQPQHF
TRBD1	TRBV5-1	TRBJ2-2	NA	TGCGCCAGCAGCTTGGGGACAGGGGCCACCGGGGAGCTGTTTTTT	CASSLGTGATGELFF
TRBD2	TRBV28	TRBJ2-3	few	TGTGCCAGCAGTTTACCCACTAGCGGGAGGTTCGCAGATACGCAGTATTTT	CASSLPTSGRFADTQYF
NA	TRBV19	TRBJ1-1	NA	TGTGCCAGTAGTGGAGCCCCCCCCGACACTGAAGCTTTCTTT	CASSGAPPDTEAFF
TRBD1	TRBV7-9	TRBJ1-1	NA	TGTGCCAGCAGCTTAAGGCAGGGGGGGAACACTGAAGCTTTCTTT	CASSLRQGGNTEAFF
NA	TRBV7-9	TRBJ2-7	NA	TGTTCCAGCAGCTTGACTAGCTACGAGCAGTACTTC	CSSSLTSYEQYF